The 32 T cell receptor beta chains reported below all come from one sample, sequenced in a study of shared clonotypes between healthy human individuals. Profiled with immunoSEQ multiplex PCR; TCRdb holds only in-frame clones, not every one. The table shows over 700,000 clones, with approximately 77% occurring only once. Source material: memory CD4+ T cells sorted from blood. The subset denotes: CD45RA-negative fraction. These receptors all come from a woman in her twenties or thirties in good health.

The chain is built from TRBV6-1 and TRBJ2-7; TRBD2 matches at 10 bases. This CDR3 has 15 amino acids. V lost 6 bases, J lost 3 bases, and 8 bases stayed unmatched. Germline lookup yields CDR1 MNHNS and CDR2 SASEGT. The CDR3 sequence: CASRTPGLARYEQYF. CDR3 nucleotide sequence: TGTGCCAGCAGAACACCGGGACTAGCGCGCTACGAGCAGTACTTC.

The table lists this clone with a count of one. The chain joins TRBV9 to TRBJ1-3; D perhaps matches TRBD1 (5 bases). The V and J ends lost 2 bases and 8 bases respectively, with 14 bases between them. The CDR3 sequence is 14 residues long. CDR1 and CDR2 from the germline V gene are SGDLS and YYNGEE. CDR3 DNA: TGTGCCAGCAGCGTCACGGGGCTCGGGGACACCATATATTTT. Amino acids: CASSVTGLGDTIYF.

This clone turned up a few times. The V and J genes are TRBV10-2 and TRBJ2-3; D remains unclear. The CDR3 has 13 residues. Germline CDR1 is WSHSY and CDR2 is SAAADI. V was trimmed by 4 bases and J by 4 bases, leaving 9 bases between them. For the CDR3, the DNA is TGCGCCAGCAGTGGCCAGTCTGCAGATACGCAGTATTTT. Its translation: CASSGQSADTQYF.

The CDR3 DNA sequence: TGTGCCAGCAGTGAAGCGCTAGGCACCGCCTACGAGCAGTACTTC. Translating gives CASSEALGTAYEQYF. The V gene is TRBV6-1, the J gene TRBJ2-7; no firm D call. The CDR3 contains 15 residues. Germline V gives CDR1 MNHNS, CDR2 SASEGT. V was cut by 0 bases and J by 2 bases, with 11 bases left in between.

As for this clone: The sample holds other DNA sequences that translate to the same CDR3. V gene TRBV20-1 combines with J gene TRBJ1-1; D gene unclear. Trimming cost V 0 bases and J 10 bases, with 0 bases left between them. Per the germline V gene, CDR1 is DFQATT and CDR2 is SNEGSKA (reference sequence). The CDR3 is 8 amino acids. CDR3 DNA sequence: TGCAGTGCTAGAGAAGCTTTCTTT. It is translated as CSAREAFF.

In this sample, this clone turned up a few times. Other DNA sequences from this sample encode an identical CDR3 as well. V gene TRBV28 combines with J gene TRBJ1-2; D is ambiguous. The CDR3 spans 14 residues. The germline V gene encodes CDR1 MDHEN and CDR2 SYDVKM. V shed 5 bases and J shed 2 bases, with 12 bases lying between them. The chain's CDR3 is CASSPPTANYGYTF. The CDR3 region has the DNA TGTGCCAGCAGTCCCCCCACGGCGAACTATGGCTACACCTTC.

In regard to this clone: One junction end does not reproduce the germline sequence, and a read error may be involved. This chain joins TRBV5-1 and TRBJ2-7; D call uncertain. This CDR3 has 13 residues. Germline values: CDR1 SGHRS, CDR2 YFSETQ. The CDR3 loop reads CAVTGRPFYEQYF. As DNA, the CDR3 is TGTGCCGTGACGGGCAGGCCTTTCTACGAGCAGTACTTC. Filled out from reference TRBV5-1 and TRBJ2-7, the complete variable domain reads KAGVTQTPRYLIKTRGQQVTLSCSPISGHRSVSWYQQTPGQGLQFLFEYFSETQRNKGNFPGRFSGRQFSNSRSEMNVSTLELGDSALYLCAVTGRPFYEQYFGPGTRLTVT.

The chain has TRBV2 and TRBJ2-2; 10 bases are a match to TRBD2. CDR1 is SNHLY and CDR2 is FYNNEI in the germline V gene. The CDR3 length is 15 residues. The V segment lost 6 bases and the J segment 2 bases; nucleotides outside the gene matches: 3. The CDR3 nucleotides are TGTGCCAGCAGGGCTAGCGGGGGAAACACCGGGGAGCTGTTTTTT. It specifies CASRASGGNTGELFF.

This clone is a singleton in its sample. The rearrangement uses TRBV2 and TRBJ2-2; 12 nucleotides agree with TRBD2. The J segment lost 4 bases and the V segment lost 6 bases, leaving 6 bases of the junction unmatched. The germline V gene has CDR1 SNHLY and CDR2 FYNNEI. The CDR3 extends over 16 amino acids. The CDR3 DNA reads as TGTGCCAGCAGAGCCGGACTAGCGGGAATCACCGGGGAGCTGTTTTTT. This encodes CASRAGLAGITGELFF.

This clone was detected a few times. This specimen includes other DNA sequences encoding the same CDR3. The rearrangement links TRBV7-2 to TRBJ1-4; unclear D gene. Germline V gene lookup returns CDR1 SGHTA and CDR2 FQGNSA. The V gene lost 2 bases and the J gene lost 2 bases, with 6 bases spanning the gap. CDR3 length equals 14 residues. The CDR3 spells CASSLRRTNEKLFF. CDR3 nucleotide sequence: TGTGCCAGCAGCTTAAGACGGACTAATGAAAAACTGTTTTTT.

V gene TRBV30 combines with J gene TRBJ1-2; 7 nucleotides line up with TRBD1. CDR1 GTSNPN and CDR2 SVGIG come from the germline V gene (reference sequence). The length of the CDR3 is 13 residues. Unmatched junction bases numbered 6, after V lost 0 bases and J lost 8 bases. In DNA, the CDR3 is TGTGCCTGGAGTGTCCACAGGGGAGACGGCTACACCTTC. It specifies CAWSVHRGDGYTF.

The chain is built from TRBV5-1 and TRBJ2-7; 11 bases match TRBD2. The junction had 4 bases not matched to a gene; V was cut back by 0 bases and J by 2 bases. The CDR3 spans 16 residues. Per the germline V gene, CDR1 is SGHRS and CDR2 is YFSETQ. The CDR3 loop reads CASSLATSGAPYEQYF. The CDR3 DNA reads TGCGCCAGCAGCTTGGCGACTAGCGGGGCCCCCTACGAGCAGTACTTC.

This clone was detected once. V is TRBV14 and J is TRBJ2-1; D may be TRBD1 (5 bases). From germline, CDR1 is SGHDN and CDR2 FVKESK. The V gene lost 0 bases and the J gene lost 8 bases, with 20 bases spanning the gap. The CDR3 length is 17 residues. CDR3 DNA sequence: TGTGCCAGCAGCCAAGATTTTGGGCAGGGAATGGTCGATGAGCAGTTCTTC. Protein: CASSQDFGQGMVDEQFF.

CDR3 amino acids: CASSLWSGDKQFF. CDR3 DNA sequence: TGTGCCAGCAGTTTATGGTCGGGAGATAAGCAGTTCTTC. V usage is TRBV27 and J usage is TRBJ2-1; TRBD2 is a possible D gene (6 bases). Germline V gives CDR1 MNHEY, CDR2 SMNVEV (reference sequence). CDR3 size: 13 residues. V was trimmed by 1 base and J by 11 bases, leaving 12 bases between them.

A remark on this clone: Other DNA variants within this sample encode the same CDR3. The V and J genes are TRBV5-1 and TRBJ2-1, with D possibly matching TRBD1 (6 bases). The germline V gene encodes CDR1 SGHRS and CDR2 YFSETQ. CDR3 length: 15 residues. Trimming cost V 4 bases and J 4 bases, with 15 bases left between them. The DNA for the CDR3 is TGCGCCAGCAGCCCGGACAGTGGGTCATACAATGAGCAGTTCTTC. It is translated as CASSPDSGSYNEQFF.

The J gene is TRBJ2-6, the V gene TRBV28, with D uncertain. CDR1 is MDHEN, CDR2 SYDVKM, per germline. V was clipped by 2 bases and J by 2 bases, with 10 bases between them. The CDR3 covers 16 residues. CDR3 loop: CASSLLGDPGANVLTF. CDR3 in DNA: TGTGCCAGCAGTTTACTCGGTGATCCTGGGGCCAACGTCCTGACTTTC.

CDR3 DNA: TGTGCCAGCAGCTCTCTGGACAGCCCTTATCAGCCCCAGCATTTT. It yields the protein CASSSLDSPYQPQHF. The chain recombines TRBV5-5 with TRBJ1-5; D possibly corresponds to TRBD1 (6 bases). Germline V gene data show CDR1 as SGHKS and CDR2 as YYEKEE (reference sequence). Trimming shortened V by 3 bases and J by 5 bases, and 15 bases separated the two germline ends. The CDR3 runs 15 residues.

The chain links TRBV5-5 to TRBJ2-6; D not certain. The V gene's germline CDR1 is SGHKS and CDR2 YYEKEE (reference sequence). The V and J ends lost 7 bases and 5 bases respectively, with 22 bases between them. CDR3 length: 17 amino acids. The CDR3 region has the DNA TGTGCCAGCTGTTTAACTCTCGCACAAAGTCGGGCCAACGTCCTGACTTTC. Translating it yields CASCLTLAQSRANVLTF.

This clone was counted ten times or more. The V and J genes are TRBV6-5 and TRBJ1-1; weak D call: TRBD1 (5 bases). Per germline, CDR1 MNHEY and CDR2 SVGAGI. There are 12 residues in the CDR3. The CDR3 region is CAAGEADTEAFF. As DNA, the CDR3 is TGTGCAGCGGGGGAGGCGGACACTGAAGCTTTCTTT.

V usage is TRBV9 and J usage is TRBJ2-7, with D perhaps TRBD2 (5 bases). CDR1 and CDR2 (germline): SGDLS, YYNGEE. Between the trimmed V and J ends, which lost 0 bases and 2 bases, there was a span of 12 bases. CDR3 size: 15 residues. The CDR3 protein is CASSVGLAAAYEQYF. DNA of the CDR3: TGTGCCAGCAGCGTAGGGCTAGCTGCAGCCTACGAGCAGTACTTC.

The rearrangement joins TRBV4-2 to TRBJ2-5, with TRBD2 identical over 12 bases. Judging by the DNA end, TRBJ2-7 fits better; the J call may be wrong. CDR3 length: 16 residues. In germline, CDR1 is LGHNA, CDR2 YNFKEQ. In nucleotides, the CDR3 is TGTGCCAGCAGCTTAACTAGCGGGGGGAGCTCCTACGAGCAGTACTTC. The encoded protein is CASSLTSGGSSYEQYF.

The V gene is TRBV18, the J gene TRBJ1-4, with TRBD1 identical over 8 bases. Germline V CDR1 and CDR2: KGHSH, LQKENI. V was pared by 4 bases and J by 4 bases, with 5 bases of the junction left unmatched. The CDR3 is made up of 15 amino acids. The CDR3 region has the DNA TGTGCCAGCTCACTCGACAGGGGCCTTAATGAAAAACTGTTTTTT. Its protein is CASSLDRGLNEKLFF.

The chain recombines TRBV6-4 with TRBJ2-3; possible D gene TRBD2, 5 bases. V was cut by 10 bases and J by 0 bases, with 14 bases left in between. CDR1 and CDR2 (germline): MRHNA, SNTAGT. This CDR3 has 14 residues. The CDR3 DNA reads TGTGCCACCTCGGAGGTCCTTAGCACAGATACGCAGTATTTT. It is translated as CATSEVLSTDTQYF.

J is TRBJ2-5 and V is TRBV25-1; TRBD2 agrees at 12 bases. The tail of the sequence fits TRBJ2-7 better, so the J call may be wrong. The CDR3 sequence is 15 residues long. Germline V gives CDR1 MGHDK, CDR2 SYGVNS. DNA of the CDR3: TGTGCCAGCAGTGTAATCGGGACTAGCGGGTACGAGCAGTACTTC. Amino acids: CASSVIGTSGYEQYF.

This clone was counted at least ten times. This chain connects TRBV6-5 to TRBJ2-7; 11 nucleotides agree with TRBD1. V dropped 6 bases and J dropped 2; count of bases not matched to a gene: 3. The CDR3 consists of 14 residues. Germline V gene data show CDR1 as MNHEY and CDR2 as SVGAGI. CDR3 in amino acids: CASRRDRGAYEQYF. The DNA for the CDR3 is TGTGCCAGCAGGCGGGACAGGGGGGCCTACGAGCAGTACTTC.

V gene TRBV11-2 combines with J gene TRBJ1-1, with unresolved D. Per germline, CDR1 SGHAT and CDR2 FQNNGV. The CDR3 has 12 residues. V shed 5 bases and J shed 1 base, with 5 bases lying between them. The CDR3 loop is CASSPANTEAFF. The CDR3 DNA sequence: TGTGCCAGCAGCCCAGCGAACACTGAAGCTTTCTTT.

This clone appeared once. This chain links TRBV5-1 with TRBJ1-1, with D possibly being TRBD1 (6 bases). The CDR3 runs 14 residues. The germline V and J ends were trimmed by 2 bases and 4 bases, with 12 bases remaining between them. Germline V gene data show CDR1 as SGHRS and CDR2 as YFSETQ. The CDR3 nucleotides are TGCGCCAGCAGCTTTCAGGGAGGGGGCACTGAAGCTTTCTTT. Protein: CASSFQGGGTEAFF.

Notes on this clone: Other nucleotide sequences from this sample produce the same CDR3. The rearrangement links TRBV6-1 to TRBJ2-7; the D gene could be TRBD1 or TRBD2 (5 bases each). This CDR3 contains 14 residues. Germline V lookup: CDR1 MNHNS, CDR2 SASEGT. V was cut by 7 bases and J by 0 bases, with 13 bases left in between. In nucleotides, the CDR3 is TGTGCCAGCACCTTGGGACCCAGCTCCTACGAGCAGTACTTC. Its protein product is CASTLGPSSYEQYF.

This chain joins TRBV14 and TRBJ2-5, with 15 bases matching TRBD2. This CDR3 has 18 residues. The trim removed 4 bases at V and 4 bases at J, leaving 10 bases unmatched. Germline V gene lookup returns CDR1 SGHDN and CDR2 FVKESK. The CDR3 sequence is CASSRALGLAGGSETQYF. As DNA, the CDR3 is TGTGCCAGCAGCCGAGCGCTAGGACTAGCGGGAGGGTCAGAGACCCAGTACTTC.

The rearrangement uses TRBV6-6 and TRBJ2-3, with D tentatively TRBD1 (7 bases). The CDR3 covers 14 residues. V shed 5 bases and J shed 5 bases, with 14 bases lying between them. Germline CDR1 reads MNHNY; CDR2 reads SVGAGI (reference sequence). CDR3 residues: CASSGGGSVDTQYF. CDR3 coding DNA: TGTGCCAGCAGTGGAGGGGGCTCGGTAGATACGCAGTATTTT.

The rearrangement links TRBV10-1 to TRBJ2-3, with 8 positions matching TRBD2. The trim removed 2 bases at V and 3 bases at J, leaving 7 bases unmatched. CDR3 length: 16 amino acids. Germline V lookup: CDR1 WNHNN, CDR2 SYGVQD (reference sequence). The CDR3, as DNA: TGCGCCAGCAGTGAGCAAGGGGCTAGCGGGACAGATACGCAGTATTTT. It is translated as CASSEQGASGTDTQYF.

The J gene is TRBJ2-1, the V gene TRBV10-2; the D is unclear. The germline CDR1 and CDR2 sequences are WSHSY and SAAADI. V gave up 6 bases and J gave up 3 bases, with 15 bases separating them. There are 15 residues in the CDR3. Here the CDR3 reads CASRNTHLYYNEQFF. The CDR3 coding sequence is TGCGCCAGCAGGAATACACACTTATACTACAATGAGCAGTTCTTC.